This T cell receptor beta chain was documented in a study of esophageal squamous cell carcinoma under preoperative chemotherapy. Time point denoted: after preoperative PTX-NDP chemotherapy. Patients received paclitaxel-nedaplatin as preoperative chemotherapy before surgery. Each CDR3 protein gets one entry after TCRdb re-called the PCR reads with MiXCR. Of around 30,000 distinct CDR3 sequences in the sample, about half were seen once. The germline gives CDR1 SGHTA, CDR2 FQGNSA. The CDR3 has 14 amino acids. The sequence came from a human donor with esophageal squamous cell carcinoma. The donor label of this sample is uncertain. The chain is built from TRBV7-2 and TRBJ2-5; TRBD1 might be the D (6 bases). Sampling was conducted from a patient given preoperative chemotherapy. The CDR3 nucleotides are TGTGCGGGCCGCGTGGGGGCTGTCGGAGAGACCCAGTACTTC. It translates to CAGRVGAVGETQYF.